What follows is one T cell receptor beta chain and its context. Its antigen is not identified. This record comes from a study of shared clonotypes between healthy human individuals. The wider study: In total, the donors were two women and three men aged 18 to 49. CD4 naive cells filled three plates per donor, CD4 memory three, CD8 naive two and CD8 memory one. Study outcomes and limitations: Naive subsets, compared against memory subsets, generally had larger estimated richness values.

Genomic DNA belonging to each subset was distributed in equal measure over several immunoSEQ plates. The data were produced by immunoSEQ multiplex PCR, yet TCRdb's version contains in-frame clones alone and is incomplete. The profile shows roughly 400,000 clones, about 96% of them singletons. Germline-derived CDR1 and CDR2 are WNHNN and SYGVQD (reference sequence). The CDR3 runs to 16 residues. Trimming left V 10 bases short and J 0 bases short, with 18 bases between. The receptor comes from a man aged 25-45 years in good health. The rearrangement joins TRBV10-1 to TRBJ2-2; D remains unclear. Source material: memory CD8+ T cells sorted from blood. Subset: CD45RO+ cells pooled with CCR7-negative TemRA cells. The chain's CDR3 is CATTEVGPANTGELFF. The DNA of the CDR3 is TGCGCCACAACCGAAGTAGGCCCCGCGAACACCGGGGAGCTGTTTTTT.